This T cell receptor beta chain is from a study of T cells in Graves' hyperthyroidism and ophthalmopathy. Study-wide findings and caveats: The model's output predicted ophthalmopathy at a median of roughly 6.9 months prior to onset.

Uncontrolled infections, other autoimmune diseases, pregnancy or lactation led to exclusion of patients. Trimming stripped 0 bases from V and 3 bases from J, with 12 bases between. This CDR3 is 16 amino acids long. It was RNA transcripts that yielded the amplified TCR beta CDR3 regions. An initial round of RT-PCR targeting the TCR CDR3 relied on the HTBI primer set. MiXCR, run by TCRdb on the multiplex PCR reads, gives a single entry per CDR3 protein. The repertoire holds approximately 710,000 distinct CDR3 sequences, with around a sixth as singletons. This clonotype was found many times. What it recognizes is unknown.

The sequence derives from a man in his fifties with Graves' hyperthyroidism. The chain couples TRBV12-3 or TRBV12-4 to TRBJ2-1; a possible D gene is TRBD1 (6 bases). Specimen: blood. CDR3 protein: CASSLAGETGYNEQFF. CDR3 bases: TGTGCCAGCAGTTTAGCGGGGGAGACAGGCTACAATGAGCAGTTCTTC.